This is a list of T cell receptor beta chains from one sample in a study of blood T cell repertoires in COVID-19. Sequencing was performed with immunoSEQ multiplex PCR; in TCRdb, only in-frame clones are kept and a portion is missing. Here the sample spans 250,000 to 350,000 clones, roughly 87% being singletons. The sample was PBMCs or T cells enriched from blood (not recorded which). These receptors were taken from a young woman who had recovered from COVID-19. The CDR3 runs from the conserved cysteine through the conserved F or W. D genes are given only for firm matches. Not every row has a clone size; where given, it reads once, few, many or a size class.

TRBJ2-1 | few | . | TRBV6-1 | TGTGCCAGCAGTGAAGAGTGGGGCGGGGTCTACAATGAGCAGTTCTTC | CASSEEWGGVYNEQFF
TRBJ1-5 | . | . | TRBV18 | TGTGCCAGCTCACCTCAGGGGCAACAGCCGAATCAGCCCCAGCATTTT | CASSPQGQQPNQPQHF
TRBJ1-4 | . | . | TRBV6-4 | TGTGCCAGCAGGATACCACGGTTTCCAAATGAAAAACTGTTTTTT | CASRIPRFPNEKLFF
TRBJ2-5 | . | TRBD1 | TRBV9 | TGTGCCAGCAGCGTAGGGGGGACAGATCAAGAGACCCAGTACTTC | CASSVGGTDQETQYF
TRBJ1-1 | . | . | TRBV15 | TGTGCCACCAGCAGAGAGGGGGCGGGGGGTTGGCCGAACACTGAAGCTTTCTTT | CATSREGAGGWPNTEAFF
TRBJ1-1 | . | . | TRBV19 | TGTGCCAGTAGTATGTCAGGGTTGAGCACTGAAGCTTTCTTT | CASSMSGLSTEAFF
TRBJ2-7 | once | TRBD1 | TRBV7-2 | TGTGCCAGCAGCTTAGCGGGGGACAGGGGATACGAGCAGTACTTC | CASSLAGDRGYEQYF
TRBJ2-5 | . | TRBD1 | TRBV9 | TGTGCCAGCAGCGTAGTAGGGACAGCCCAAGAGACCCAGTACTTC | CASSVVGTAQETQYF
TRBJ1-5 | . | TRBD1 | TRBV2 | TGTGCCAGCCGGACAGGGGTCACGCCCCAGCATTTT | CASRTGVTPQHF
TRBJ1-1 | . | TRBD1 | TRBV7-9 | TGTGCCAGCAGCGGACAGGGGGCCCCGGACACTGAAGCTTTCTTT | CASSGQGAPDTEAFF
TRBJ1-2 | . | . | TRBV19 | TGTGCCAGTAGTATTGGCCTGGGCAGCGGTGGCTACACCTTC | CASSIGLGSGGYTF
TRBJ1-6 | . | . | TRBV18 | TGTGCCAGCTCACCTGCAGGGGATTCACCCCTCCACTTT | CASSPAGDSPLHF
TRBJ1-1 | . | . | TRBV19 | TGTGCCAGTAGTATCGGTTGGTCTGAAGCTTTCTTT | CASSIGWSEAFF
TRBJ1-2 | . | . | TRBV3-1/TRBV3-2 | TGTGCCAGCAGCCCTACCGGAGTTGAAGGCTACACCTTC | CASSPTGVEGYTF
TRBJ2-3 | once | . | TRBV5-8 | TGTGCCAGCACCCCCAGGGGAGACCGCACAGATACGCAGTATTTT | CASTPRGDRTDTQYF
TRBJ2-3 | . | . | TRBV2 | TGTGCCAGCATTGAACCCATCCACGGGGATACGCAGTATTTT | CASIEPIHGDTQYF
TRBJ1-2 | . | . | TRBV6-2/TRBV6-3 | TGTGCCAGCAGCTTAGGGGACTATGGCTACACCTTC | CASSLGDYGYTF
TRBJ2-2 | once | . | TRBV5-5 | TGTGCCAGCAGCTTGGTTGGGCAGCCGAACACCGGGGAGCTGTTTTTT | CASSLVGQPNTGELFF
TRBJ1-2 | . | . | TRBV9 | TGTGCCAGCAGCGGAACAGGGTATGGCTACACCTTC | CASSGTGYGYTF
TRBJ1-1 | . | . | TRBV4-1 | TGCGCCAGCAGCCAAGGGGTCCAGGGGAGCACTGAAGCTTTCTTT | CASSQGVQGSTEAFF
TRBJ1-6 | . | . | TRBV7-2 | TGTGCCAGCAGCTTAGGTACAGGACGGAATTCACCCCTCCACTTT | CASSLGTGRNSPLHF
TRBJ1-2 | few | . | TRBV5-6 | TGTGCCAGCAGCTTGGACAGGGCCCCTGGCTACACCTTC | CASSLDRAPGYTF
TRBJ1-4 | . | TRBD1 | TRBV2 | TGTGCCAGCACCGGGACAGACTATAATGAAAAACTGTTTTTT | CASTGTDYNEKLFF
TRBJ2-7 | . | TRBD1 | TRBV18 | TGTGCCAGCTCACCACCGAGGGGACAGCTCTACGAGCAGTACTTC | CASSPPRGQLYEQYF
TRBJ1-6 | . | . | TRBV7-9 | TGTGCCAGCAGCTCAACAGGGTCGCGGACCTATAATTCACCCCTCCACTTT | CASSSTGSRTYNSPLHF
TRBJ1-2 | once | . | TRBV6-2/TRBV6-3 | TGTGCCAGCAGTTACGACACAGGTCAGCCGGCTTCCTACACCTTC | CASSYDTGQPASYTF
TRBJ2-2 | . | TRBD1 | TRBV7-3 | TGTGCCAGCAGCTGGGACAGGAACACCGGGGAGCTGTTTTTT | CASSWDRNTGELFF
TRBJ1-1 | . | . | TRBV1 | TGCACCAGCACCCTAGTAGGGGACAGTCAAAAAGGGACTGAAGCTTTCTTT | CTSTLVGDSQKGTEAFF
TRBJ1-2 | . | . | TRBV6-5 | TGTGCCAGTCGGGAGGGGGGCCTTAACTATGGCTACACCTTC | CASREGGLNYGYTF
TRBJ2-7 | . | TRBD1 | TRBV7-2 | TGTGCCAGCAGCTTAGGTGGGACAGTCTACGAGCAGTACTTC | CASSLGGTVYEQYF
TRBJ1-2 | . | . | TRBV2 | TGTGCCAGTGAACCACAGGGCAGATTATACTATGGCTACACCTTC | CASEPQGRLYYGYTF
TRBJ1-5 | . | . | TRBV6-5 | TGTGCCAGCAGGGGAGAGAGCAATCAGCCCCAGCATTTT | CASRGESNQPQHF
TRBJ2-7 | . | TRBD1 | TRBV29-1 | TGCAAAATCCGGGACAGGGACTACGAGCAGTACTTC | CKIRDRDYEQYF
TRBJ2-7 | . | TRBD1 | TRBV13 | TGTGCCAGCAGCTTAGGTGCAGGGGGTAACGAGCAGTACTTC | CASSLGAGGNEQYF
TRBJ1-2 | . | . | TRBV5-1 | TGCGCCAGCAGCTTGACAGGGTTTGGGGGCTACACCTTC | CASSLTGFGGYTF
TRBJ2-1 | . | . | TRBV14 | TGTGCCAGCAGCCCCCCCCTCGGGAATGAGCAGTTCTTC | CASSPPLGNEQFF
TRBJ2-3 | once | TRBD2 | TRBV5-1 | TGCGCCAGCAGCCCGGGACTAGCGGGGGGGTTTGTTGGGACAGATACGCAGTATTTT | CASSPGLAGGFVGTDTQYF
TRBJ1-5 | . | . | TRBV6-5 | TGTGCCAGCAGTTACACGAGAGGGCTTGATCAGCCCCAGCATTTT | CASSYTRGLDQPQHF
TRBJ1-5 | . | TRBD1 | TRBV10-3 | TGTGCCATCAGTGGGACAGGGGGCAGGAATCAGCCCCAGCATTTT | CAISGTGGRNQPQHF
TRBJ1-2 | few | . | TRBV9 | TGTGCCAGCAGCAACCGTCGGGGTCAATTCTATGGCTACACCTTC | CASSNRRGQFYGYTF
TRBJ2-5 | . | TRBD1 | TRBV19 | TGTGCCAGTAGTACATACCTTGGACAGGGTGAGACCCAGTACTTC | CASSTYLGQGETQYF
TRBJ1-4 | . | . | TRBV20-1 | TGCAGTGCTAGTCTTGGCTGGGGCGCAACTAATGAAAAACTGTTTTTT | CSASLGWGATNEKLFF
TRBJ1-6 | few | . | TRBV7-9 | TGTGCCAGCAGCTACGTCGGGAACGACTCACCCCTCCACTTT | CASSYVGNDSPLHF